This TCR beta chain appears in the sequencing data of a study of T cell changes during pregnancy in multiple sclerosis. Losses at the gene ends were 3 bases for V and 1 base for J; bases not matched to a gene: 0. The CDR3 spans 13 residues. In germline, CDR1 is LGHNA, CDR2 YNFKEQ. Sequenced by immunoSEQ multiplex PCR; TCRdb stores in-frame clones only, minus some. The table records some 60,000 clones, 80% to 95% of them present only once. The gene calls are TRBV4-2 and TRBJ2-7; 7 bases fit TRBD1. The starting material was peripheral blood, obtained in the first trimester of pregnancy. The receptor's source is a female donor with multiple sclerosis, enrolled in a pregnancy study. CDR3 nucleotide sequence: TGTGCCAGCAGCCAGACAGGGTCCTACGAGCAGTACTTC. Translated, it gives CASSQTGSYEQYF.